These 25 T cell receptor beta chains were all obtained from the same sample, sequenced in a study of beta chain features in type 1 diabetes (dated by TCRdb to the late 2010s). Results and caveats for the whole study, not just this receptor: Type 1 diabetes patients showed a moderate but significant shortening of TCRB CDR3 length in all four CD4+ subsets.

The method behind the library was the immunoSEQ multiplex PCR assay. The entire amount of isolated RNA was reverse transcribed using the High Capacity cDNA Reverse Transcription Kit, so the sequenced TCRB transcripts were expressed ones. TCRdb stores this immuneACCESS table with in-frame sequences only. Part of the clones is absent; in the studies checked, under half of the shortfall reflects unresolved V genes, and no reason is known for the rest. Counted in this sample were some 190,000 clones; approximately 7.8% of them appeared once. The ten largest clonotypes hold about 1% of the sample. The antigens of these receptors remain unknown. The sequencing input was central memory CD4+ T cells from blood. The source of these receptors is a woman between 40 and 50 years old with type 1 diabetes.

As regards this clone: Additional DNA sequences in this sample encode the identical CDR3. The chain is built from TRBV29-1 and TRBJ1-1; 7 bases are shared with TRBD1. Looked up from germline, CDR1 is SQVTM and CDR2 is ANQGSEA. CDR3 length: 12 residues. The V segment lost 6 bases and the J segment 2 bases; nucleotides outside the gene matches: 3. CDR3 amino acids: CSVRQGNTEAFF. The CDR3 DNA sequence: TGCAGCGTGAGACAGGGAAACACTGAAGCTTTCTTT.

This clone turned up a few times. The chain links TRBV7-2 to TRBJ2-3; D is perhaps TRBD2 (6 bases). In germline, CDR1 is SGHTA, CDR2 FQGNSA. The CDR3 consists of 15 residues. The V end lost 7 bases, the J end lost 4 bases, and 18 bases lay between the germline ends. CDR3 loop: CASNPSGEGADTQYF. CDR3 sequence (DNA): TGTGCCAGCAACCCCTCGGGGGAAGGGGCAGATACGCAGTATTTT.

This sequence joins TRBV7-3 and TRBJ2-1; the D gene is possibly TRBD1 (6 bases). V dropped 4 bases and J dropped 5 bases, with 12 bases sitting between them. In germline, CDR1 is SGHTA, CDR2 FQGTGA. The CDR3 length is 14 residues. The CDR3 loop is CASSSDRTDNEQFF. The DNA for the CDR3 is TGTGCCAGCAGCTCGGACCGGACAGACAATGAGCAGTTCTTC.

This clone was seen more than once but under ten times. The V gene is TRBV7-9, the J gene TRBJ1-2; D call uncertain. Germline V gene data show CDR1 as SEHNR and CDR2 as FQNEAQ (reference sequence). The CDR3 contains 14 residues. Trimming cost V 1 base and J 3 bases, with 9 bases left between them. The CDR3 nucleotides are TGTGCCAGCAGCTTAGACATCCTCTACTATGGCTACACCTTC. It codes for CASSLDILYYGYTF.

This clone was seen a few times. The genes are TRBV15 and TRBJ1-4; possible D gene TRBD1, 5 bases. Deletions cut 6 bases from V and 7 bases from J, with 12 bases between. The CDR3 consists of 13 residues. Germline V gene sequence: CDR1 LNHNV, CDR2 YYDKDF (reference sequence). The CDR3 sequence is CATSRGSGEKLFF. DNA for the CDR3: TGTGCCACCAGTCGGGGGAGTGGTGAAAAACTGTTTTTT.

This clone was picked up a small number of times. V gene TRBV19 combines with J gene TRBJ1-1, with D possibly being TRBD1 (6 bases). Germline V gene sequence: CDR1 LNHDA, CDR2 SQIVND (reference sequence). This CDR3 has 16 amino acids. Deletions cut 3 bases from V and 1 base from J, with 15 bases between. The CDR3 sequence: CASSMAQGRGNTEAFF. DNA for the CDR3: TGTGCCAGTAGTATGGCACAGGGACGAGGGAACACTGAAGCTTTCTTT.

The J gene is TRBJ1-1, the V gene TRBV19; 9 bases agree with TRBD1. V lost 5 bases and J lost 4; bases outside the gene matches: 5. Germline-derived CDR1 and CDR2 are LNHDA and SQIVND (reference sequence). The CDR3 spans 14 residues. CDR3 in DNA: TGTGCCAGTAGTGTGGACAGGGGATTCACTGAAGCTTTCTTT. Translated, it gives CASSVDRGFTEAFF.

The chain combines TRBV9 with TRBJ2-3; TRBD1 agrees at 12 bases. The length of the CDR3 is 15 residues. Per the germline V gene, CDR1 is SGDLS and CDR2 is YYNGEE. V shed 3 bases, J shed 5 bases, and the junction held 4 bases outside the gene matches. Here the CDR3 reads CASSARDRGQDTQYF. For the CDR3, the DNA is TGTGCCAGCAGCGCCCGGGACAGGGGGCAAGATACGCAGTATTTT.

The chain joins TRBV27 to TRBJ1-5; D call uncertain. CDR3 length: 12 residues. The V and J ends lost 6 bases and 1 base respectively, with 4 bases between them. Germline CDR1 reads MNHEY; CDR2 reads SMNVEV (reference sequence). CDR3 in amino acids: CASRSSNQPQHF. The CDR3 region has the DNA TGTGCCAGCAGGTCGAGCAATCAGCCCCAGCATTTT.

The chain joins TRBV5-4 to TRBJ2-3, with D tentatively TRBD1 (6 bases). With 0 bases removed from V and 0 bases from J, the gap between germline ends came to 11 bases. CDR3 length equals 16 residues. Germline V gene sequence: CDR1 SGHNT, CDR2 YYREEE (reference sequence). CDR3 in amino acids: CASSLGGQRSTDTQYF. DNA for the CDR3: TGTGCCAGCAGCTTGGGCGGACAGCGTAGCACAGATACGCAGTATTTT.

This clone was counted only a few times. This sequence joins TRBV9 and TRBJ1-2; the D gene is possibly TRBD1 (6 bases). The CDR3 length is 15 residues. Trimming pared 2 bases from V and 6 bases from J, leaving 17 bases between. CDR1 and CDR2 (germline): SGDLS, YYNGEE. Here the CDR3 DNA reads TGTGCCAGCAGCGTCGGGGAGGGGGGACGGGATGGCTACACCTTC. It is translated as CASSVGEGGRDGYTF.

CDR3 amino acids: CASSPTGQDYGYTF. The CDR3 DNA is TGCGCCAGCAGCCCGACAGGGCAGGACTATGGCTACACCTTC. The rearrangement links TRBV4-1 to TRBJ1-2, with 7 bases identical to TRBD1. This CDR3 is built from 14 residues. Germline trimming cut 4 bases from V and 3 bases from J; bases unmatched to any gene: 5. From germline, CDR1 is MGHRA and CDR2 YSYEKL.

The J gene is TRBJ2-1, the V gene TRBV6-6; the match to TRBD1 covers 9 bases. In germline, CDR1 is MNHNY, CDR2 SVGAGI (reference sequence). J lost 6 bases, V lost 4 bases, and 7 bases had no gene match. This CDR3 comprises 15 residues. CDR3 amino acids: CASSSSGQGFNEQFF. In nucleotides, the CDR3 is TGTGCCAGCAGTTCCTCGGGACAGGGCTTCAATGAGCAGTTCTTC.

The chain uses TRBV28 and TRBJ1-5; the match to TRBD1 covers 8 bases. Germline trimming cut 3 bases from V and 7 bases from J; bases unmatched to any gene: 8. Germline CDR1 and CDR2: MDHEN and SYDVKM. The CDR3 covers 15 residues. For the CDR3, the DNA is TGTGCCAGCAGTTTCTTGGACAGGGATTTACAGCCCCAGCATTTT. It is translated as CASSFLDRDLQPQHF.

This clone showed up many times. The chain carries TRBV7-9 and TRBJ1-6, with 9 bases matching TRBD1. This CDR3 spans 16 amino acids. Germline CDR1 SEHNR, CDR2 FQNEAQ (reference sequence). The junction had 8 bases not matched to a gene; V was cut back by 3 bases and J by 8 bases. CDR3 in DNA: TGTGCCAGCAGCTTGGGGACGGGACAGGGAGATTCACCCCTCCACTTT. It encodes CASSLGTGQGDSPLHF.

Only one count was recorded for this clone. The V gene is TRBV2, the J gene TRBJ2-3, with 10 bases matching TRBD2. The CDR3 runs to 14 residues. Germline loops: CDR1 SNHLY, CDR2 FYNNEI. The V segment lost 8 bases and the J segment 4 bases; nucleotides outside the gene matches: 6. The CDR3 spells CASVPSGSPDTQYF. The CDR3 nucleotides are TGTGCCAGCGTTCCTAGCGGGAGCCCAGATACGCAGTATTTT.

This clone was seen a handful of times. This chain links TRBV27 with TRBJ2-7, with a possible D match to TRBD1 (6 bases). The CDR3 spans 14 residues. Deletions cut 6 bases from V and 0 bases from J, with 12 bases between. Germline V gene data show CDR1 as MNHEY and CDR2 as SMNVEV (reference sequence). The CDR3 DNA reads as TGTGCCAGCAGCTCTACGGACAGCTCCTACGAGCAGTACTTC. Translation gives CASSSTDSSYEQYF.

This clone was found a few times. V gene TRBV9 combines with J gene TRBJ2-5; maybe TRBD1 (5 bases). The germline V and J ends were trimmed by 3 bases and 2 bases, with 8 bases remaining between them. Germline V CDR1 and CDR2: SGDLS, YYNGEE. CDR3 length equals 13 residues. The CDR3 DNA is TGTGCCAGCAGCGGGACACCTCAAGAGACCCAGTACTTC. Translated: CASSGTPQETQYF.

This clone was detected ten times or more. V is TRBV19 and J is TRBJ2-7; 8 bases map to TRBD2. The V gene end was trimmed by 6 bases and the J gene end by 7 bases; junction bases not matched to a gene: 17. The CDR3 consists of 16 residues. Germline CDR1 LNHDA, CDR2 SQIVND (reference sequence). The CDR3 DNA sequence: TGTGCCAGTAGCAGGGTAGCGGGAAATCATCCGGGGGAGCAGTACTTC. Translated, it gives CASSRVAGNHPGEQYF.

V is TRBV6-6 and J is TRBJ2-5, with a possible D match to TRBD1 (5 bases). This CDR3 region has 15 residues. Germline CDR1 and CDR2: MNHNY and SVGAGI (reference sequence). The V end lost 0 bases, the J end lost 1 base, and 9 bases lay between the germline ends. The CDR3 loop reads CASSYSGQAQETQYF. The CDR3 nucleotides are TGTGCCAGCAGTTACTCGGGGCAGGCCCAAGAGACCCAGTACTTC.

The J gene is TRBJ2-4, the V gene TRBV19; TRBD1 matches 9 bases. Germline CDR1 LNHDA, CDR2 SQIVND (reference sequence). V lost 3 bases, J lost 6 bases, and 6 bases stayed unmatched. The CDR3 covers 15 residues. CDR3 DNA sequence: TGTGCCAGTAGTATTGGGCCGGACAGGGGAAACATTCAGTACTTC. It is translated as CASSIGPDRGNIQYF.

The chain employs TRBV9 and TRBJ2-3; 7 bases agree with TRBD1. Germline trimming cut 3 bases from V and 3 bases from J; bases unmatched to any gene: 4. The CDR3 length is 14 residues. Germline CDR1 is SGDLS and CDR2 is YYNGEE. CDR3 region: CASSERQGTDTQYF. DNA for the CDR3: TGTGCCAGCAGCGAACGACAGGGAACAGATACGCAGTATTTT.

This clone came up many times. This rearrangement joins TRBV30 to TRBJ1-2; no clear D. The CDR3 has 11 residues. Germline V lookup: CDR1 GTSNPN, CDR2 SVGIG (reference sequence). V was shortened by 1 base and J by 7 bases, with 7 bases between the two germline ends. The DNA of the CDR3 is TGTGCCTGGAGTGGGGCAGGTGGCTACACCTTC. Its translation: CAWSGAGGYTF.

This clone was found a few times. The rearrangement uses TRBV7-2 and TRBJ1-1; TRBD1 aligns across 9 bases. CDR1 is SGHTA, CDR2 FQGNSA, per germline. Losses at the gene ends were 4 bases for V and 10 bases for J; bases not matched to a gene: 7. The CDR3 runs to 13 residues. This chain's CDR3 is CASSSGQGQRAFF. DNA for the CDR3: TGTGCCAGCAGCTCCGGACAGGGGCAGAGAGCTTTCTTT.

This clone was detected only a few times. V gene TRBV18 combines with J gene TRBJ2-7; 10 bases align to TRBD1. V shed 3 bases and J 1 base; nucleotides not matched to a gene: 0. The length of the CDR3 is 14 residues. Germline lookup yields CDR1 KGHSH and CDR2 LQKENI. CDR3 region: CASSPGQGSYEQYF. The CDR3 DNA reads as TGTGCCAGCTCACCGGGACAGGGGTCCTACGAGCAGTACTTC.